The rows below give T cell receptor beta chains drawn from one sample of a study of blood T cells in healthy people across ages. Via MiXCR, TCRdb re-called the 5' RACE reads, giving one row per CDR3 protein. The sample includes some 940,000 distinct CDR3 sequences, almost 30% of them seen just once. The sample was also linked to a second study, of T cells of mothers and their children.

Source material: blood. The receptor source for this set is a woman aged 35 to 49 in good health. The CDR3 runs from the conserved cysteine through the conserved F or W. The D gene is left open where the match is weak. Not all rows give a size; the values are once, few, many and, for expanded clones, a class.

CDR3	DNA	D	size	V	J	length
CTSSRTGFTEAFF	TGTACCAGCAGCCGAACAGGGTTCACTGAAGCTTTTTTT	.	.	TRBV7-9	TRBJ1-1	13
CASSVGGGTPLETQYF	TGTGCCAGCAGCGTGGGCGGGGGCACTCCCCTAGAGACCCAGTACTTC	.	many	TRBV9	TRBJ2-5	16
CASSTGRTGGFGGDTIYF	TGTGCCAGCAGCACGGGGCGGACAGGGGGCTTTGGTGGTGACACCATATATTTC	TRBD1	.	TRBV5-6	TRBJ1-3	18
CSARDVERGLYEQYF	TGCAGTGCTAGAGATGTTGAGCGGGGGCTCTACGAGCAGTACTTC	TRBD2	many	TRBV20-1	TRBJ2-7	15
CASSPRDRVNNEQFF	TGTGCCAGCTCACCACGGGACAGGGTGAACAATGAGCAGTTCTTC	TRBD1	.	TRBV18	TRBJ2-1	15
CSVEDPGPANYGYTF	TGCAGCGTTGAAGATCCAGGCCCCGCTAACTATGGCTACACCTTC	.	many	TRBV29-1	TRBJ1-2	15
CASSMTDRGTGYTF	TGTGCCAGCTCCATGACCGACAGGGGCACTGGCTACACCTTC	TRBD1	few	TRBV6-6	TRBJ1-2	14
CSAVTGTNYGYTF	TGCAGTGCTGTTACAGGGACGAACTATGGCTACACCTTC	.	.	TRBV29-1	TRBJ1-2	13
CATSATGQGDKDEQFF	TGTGCCACCAGCGCTACGGGACAGGGAGATAAGGATGAGCAGTTCTTC	TRBD1	.	TRBV24-1	TRBJ2-1	16
CAISDTTSGGSSCEQYF	TGTGCCATCAGTGACACCACTAGCGGGGGGAGCTCCTGCGAGCAGTACTTC	TRBD2	few	TRBV10-3	TRBJ2-7	17
CASSSDYSGSTIYF	TGCGCCAGCAGCTCCGACTACTCTGGAAGCACCATATATTTT	.	.	TRBV5-1	TRBJ1-3	14
CASSEKGQVPGNAEAFF	TGTGCCAGCAGCGAGAAGGGACAGGTTCCTGGGAACGCTGAAGCTTTCTTT	TRBD1	.	TRBV25-1	TRBJ1-1	17
CASSQDGQGGWWGYTF	TGTGCCAGCAGCCAAGATGGGCAGGGGGGTTGGTGGGGCTACACCTTC	TRBD1	.	TRBV4-2	TRBJ1-2	16
CASSPLFGSNEQFF	TGTGCCAGCTCACCCTTATTTGGTAGCAATGAGCAGTTCTTC	.	few	TRBV18	TRBJ2-1	14
CSARDRQRGNTGELFF	TGCAGTGCTAGAGATCGACAGCGGGGCAACACCGGGGAGCTGTTTTTT	TRBD2	few	TRBV20-1	TRBJ2-2	16
CASSLAERSLYF	TGTGCCAGCAGCTTAGCGGAAAGGTCCTTGTACTTC	.	.	TRBV7-2	TRBJ2-7	12
CASRRGGSDTQYF	TGTGCCAGCAGAAGAGGGGGATCAGATACGCAGTATTTT	.	few	TRBV6-5	TRBJ2-3	13
CPSITTALGSGANVLTF	TGTCCCAGCATCACGACAGCTCTGGGCTCTGGGGCCAACGTCCTGACTTTC	.	.	TRBV28	TRBJ2-6	17
CASSRGMQNYGYTF	TGTGCCAGCAGTCGAGGGATGCAGAACTATGGCTACACCTTC	.	few	TRBV11-2	TRBJ1-2	14
CASSLPGDGSPLHF	TGTGCCAGCAGCCTACCAGGGGACGGATCACCCCTCCACTTT	.	.	TRBV28	TRBJ1-6	14
CSAPAPNYGYTF	TGCAGTGCCCCCGCACCTAACTATGGCTACACCTTC	.	many	TRBV20-1	TRBJ1-2	12
CASSLAGQVLRNRPQHF	TGTGCCAGCAGTTTGGCCGGACAGGTTTTAAGGAATCGGCCCCAGCATTTT	TRBD1	.	TRBV12-3/TRBV12-4	TRBJ1-5	17
CASSPAGHLSYEQYF	TGTGCCAGCAGCCCAGCGGGCCATCTTTCCTACGAGCAGTACTTC	.	many	TRBV5-6	TRBJ2-7	15
CASSEQTSGSYEQYF	TGTGCCAGCAGTGAACAGACTAGCGGCTCCTACGAGCAGTACTTC	TRBD2	many	TRBV6-1	TRBJ2-7	15
CASSSGLAPYNDQYF	TGTGCCAGCAGTTCAGGACTAGCGCCCTACAATGACCAGTACTTC	TRBD2	.	TRBV12-3/TRBV12-4	TRBJ2-5	15
CASSPQNSQETQYF	TGTGCCAGCTCACCACAAAACAGCCAAGAGACCCAGTACTTC	.	many	TRBV18	TRBJ2-5	14
CASSSGTGGSNSPLHF	TGCGCCAGCAGCTCCGGGACAGGGGGTTCTAATTCACCCCTCCACTTT	TRBD1	.	TRBV5-1	TRBJ1-6	16
CSARGTGNEKLFF	TGCAGTGCTCGGGGGACAGGGAATGAAAAACTGTTTTTT	TRBD1	many	TRBV20-1	TRBJ1-4	13
CASSSLGDRGIETKNIQYF	TGTGCCAGCAGCTCCCTGGGGGACAGGGGTATCGAAACCAAAAACATTCAGTACTTC	TRBD1	few	TRBV11-2	TRBJ2-4	19
CASSQEPVRAANEKLFF	TGCGCCAGCAGCCAAGAACCGGTGCGGGCAGCTAATGAAAAACTGTTTTTT	.	many	TRBV4-1	TRBJ1-4	17
CASSPSSTGNEAFF	TGCGCCAGCAGTCCAAGTTCGACAGGGAACGAAGCTTTCTTT	TRBD1	.	TRBV5-1	TRBJ1-1	14
CASSLSGGQVRNQPQHF	TGTGCCAGCAGTTTATCGGGAGGACAAGTCAGGAATCAGCCCCAGCATTTT	.	.	TRBV27	TRBJ1-5	17
CSARARGNTEAFF	TGCAGTGCTAGAGCCAGGGGGAACACTGAAGCTTTCTTT	.	few	TRBV20-1	TRBJ1-1	13
CASSLYPQGSNEQFF	TGTGCCAGCAGCTTGTACCCCCAGGGTAGCAATGAGCAGTTCTTC	.	many	TRBV5-6	TRBJ2-1	15
CATSNLRGMNTEAFF	TGTGCCACCAGCAACTTACGGGGGATGAACACTGAAGCTTTCTTT	.	.	TRBV15	TRBJ1-1	15
CATSDGEYTEAFF	TGTGCCACCAGTGATGGAGAATACACTGAAGCTTTCTTT	.	.	TRBV24-1	TRBJ1-1	13
CSARVQGQGFSEAFF	TGCAGTGCTAGAGTACAGGGACAGGGGTTCTCTGAAGCTTTCTTT	TRBD1	.	TRBV20-1	TRBJ1-1	15
CASSSSRASLYGYTF	TGTGCCAGCAGCTCCTCCAGGGCCAGCTTATATGGCTACACCTTC	.	.	TRBV6-6	TRBJ1-2	15
CASSLGGRWGRGQPQHF	TGTGCCAGCAGCCTCGGTGGTCGATGGGGGCGCGGTCAGCCCCAGCATTTT	.	.	TRBV5-6	TRBJ1-5	17
CASNVVAAPNSPLHF	TGTGCCAGCAACGTAGTGGCGGCCCCAAATTCACCCCTCCACTTT	.	.	TRBV9	TRBJ1-6	15
CASSHTSGVANEQFF	TGTGCCAGCAGTCACACTAGCGGGGTTGCCAATGAGCAGTTCTTC	TRBD2	.	TRBV28	TRBJ2-1	15
CAWLGGLPGYTF	TGTGCCTGGTTGGGGGGCTTGCCTGGCTACACCTTC	.	few	TRBV30	TRBJ1-2	12
CASSHQTGEAFF	TGTGCCAGCAGCCACCAGACAGGTGAAGCTTTCTTT	.	.	TRBV3-1	TRBJ1-1	12
CASSLTGTGAYGYTF	TGCGCCAGCAGCCTGACCGGGACAGGGGCCTATGGCTACACCTTC	TRBD1	many	TRBV5-1	TRBJ1-2	15
CASSLRAVTNTGELFF	TGCGCCAGCAGCTTGAGGGCAGTCACGAACACCGGGGAGCTGTTTTTT	.	.	TRBV5-1	TRBJ2-2	16
CASSPRDSGGAGYF	TGCGCCAGCAGCCCCCGGGACAGCGGGGGGGCCGGGTATTTT	TRBD2	.	TRBV5-1	TRBJ2-3	14
CASSFPGGRKKYNEQFF	TGTGCCAGCAGTTTCCCGGGAGGCAGGAAGAAATACAATGAGCAGTTCTTC	TRBD2	many	TRBV12-3/TRBV12-4	TRBJ2-1	17
CASSQPKSNTEAFF	TGCGCCAGCAGCCAACCGAAGTCGAACACTGAAGCTTTCTTT	.	.	TRBV4-1	TRBJ1-1	14
CAWEGDRSSHGYTF	TGTGCCTGGGAGGGAGACAGGAGTAGTCATGGCTACACCTTC	.	.	TRBV30	TRBJ1-2	14
CASLLSGSSYNEQFF	TGTGCCAGCCTACTCTCGGGAAGCTCCTACAATGAGCAGTTCTTC	.	.	TRBV12-3/TRBV12-4	TRBJ2-1	15
CASSLVAGDTREAQYF	TGTGCCAGCAGCTTAGTGGCGGGGGATACAAGAGAGGCCCAGTACTTC	TRBD2	.	TRBV7-2	TRBJ2-7	16